Presented here are 26 T cell receptor beta chains from one specimen sequenced in a study of cytomegalovirus exposure and HLA in healthy donors. Primers for the PCR totalled 60 Vbeta and 13 Jbeta. Sequenced by immunoSEQ multiplex PCR; TCRdb stores in-frame clones only, minus some. The data hold about 140,000 clones, with approximately 80% observed a single time. Input material: PBMCs. Source of these receptors: a man aged 35-49 years in good health and CMV-seropositive.

V usage is TRBV13 and J usage is TRBJ2-3; perhaps TRBD2 as D (6 bases). This CDR3 contains 12 residues. The V gene's germline CDR1 is PRHDT and CDR2 FYEKMQ (reference sequence). Trimming stripped 5 bases from V and 9 bases from J, with 12 bases between. The CDR3 here is CASSISGGTQYF. In DNA, the CDR3 is TGTGCCAGCAGCATTAGCGGTGGGACGCAGTATTTT.

J is TRBJ2-1 and V is TRBV27; D may be TRBD2 (6 bases). Germline V gene data show CDR1 as MNHEY and CDR2 as SMNVEV (reference sequence). V was cut by 2 bases and J by 7 bases, with 12 bases left in between. This CDR3 contains 14 residues. The CDR3 DNA sequence: TGTGCCAGCAGTTTAACCGGGAGTGGGAATGAGCAGTTCTTC. It specifies CASSLTGSGNEQFF.

This chain links TRBV4-1 with TRBJ1-5, with 10 bases that match TRBD1. The CDR3 loop spans 19 amino acids. V shed 1 base, J shed 3 bases, and the junction held 12 bases outside the gene matches. Germline CDR1 and CDR2: MGHRA and YSYEKL. CDR3 sequence reads: CASSQGGTGAFLANQPQHF. For the CDR3, the DNA is TGCGCCAGCAGCCAAGGCGGGACAGGGGCATTCTTGGCCAATCAGCCCCAGCATTTT.

Only a few counts were recorded for this clone. The rearrangement links TRBV18 to TRBJ2-5; maybe TRBD2 (5 bases). The CDR3 is 15 residues long. Per germline, CDR1 KGHSH and CDR2 LQKENI. V lost 3 bases to trimming and J lost 5 bases, with 16 bases between them. As DNA, the CDR3 is TGTGCCAGCTCACCCCGAGAGGGTGGGGTCGAGACCCAGTACTTC. It is translated as CASSPREGGVETQYF.

This rearrangement joins TRBV4-3 to TRBJ1-6; 8 bases agree with TRBD1. This CDR3 has 15 residues. Trimming took 1 base from V and 7 from J; bases not matched to a gene: 3. In germline, CDR1 is LGHNA, CDR2 YSLEER. The DNA of the CDR3 is TGCGCCAGCAGCCAAGCGGACAGGGTGAATTCACCCCTCCACTTT. This encodes CASSQADRVNSPLHF.

The chain employs TRBV18 and TRBJ2-5; unclear D gene. The germline V and J ends were trimmed by 0 bases and 5 bases, with 7 bases remaining between them. Germline-derived CDR1 and CDR2 are KGHSH and LQKENI. The CDR3 is 13 amino acids. CDR3: CASSPPSSETQYF. The CDR3 DNA is TGTGCCAGCTCACCACCGTCCTCCGAGACCCAGTACTTC.

Comments on this clone: One end of the junction does not line up with germline, which may come from a read error. The J gene is TRBJ1-1, the V gene TRBV7-9; 7 nucleotides align to TRBD1. The CDR3 is made up of 12 amino acids. Germline V gene sequence: CDR1 SEHNR, CDR2 FQNEAQ (reference sequence). CDR3 DNA: TGTTCCAGCAGCCACGGGACAGTTGAAGCTTTCTTT. As protein: CSSSHGTVEAFF.

Worth noting for this clone: This specimen includes other DNA sequences encoding the same CDR3. The chain joins TRBV18 to TRBJ1-1, with 11 bases matching TRBD1. V gave up 3 bases and J gave up 1 base; unmatched junction bases: 1. Germline values: CDR1 KGHSH, CDR2 LQKENI. The CDR3 is 15 amino acids. The CDR3 is CASSPGQGGNTEAFF. CDR3 nucleotide sequence: TGTGCCAGCTCACCGGGACAGGGGGGGAACACTGAAGCTTTCTTT. Drawing the rest from reference TRBV18 and TRBJ1-1, the complete variable domain is NAGVMQNPRHLVRRRGQEARLRCSPMKGHSHVYWYRQLPEEGLKFMVYLQKENIIDESGMPKERFSAEFPKEGPSILRIQQVVRGDSAAYFCASSPGQGGNTEAFFGQGTRLTVV.

V gene TRBV18 combines with J gene TRBJ1-1, with a possible D match to TRBD1 (6 bases). The germline gives CDR1 KGHSH, CDR2 LQKENI. V lost 5 bases, J lost 4 bases, and 11 bases lay in between. The CDR3 has 13 residues. CDR3 sequence: CASSEGGSTEAFF. The CDR3 bases are TGTGCCAGCTCAGAGGGGGGGAGCACTGAAGCTTTCTTT.

The J gene is TRBJ1-3, the V gene TRBV2; D gene ambiguous. The V end was cut by 3 bases, the J end by 3 bases, with 9 bases between. CDR3 length equals 14 residues. The germline CDR1 and CDR2 sequences are SNHLY and FYNNEI. CDR3 sequence reads: CASSDSVFGNTIYF. In DNA, the CDR3 is TGTGCCAGCAGTGATTCAGTTTTTGGAAACACCATATATTTT. Together with reference TRBV2 and TRBJ1-3, the CDR3 gives the full variable domain: EPEVTQTPSHQVTQMGQEVILRCVPISNHLYFYWYRQILGQKVEFLVSFYNNEISEKSEIFDDQFSVERPDGSNFTLKIRSTKLEDSAMYFCASSDSVFGNTIYFGEGSWLTVV.

The chain carries TRBV9 and TRBJ2-7; D may be TRBD2 (5 bases). Germline V lookup: CDR1 SGDLS, CDR2 YYNGEE. Between the trimmed V and J ends, which lost 0 bases and 5 bases, there was a span of 12 bases. This CDR3 has 14 residues. This CDR3 is CASSVAPWENEQYF. CDR3 nucleotides: TGTGCCAGCAGCGTAGCTCCTTGGGAGAACGAGCAGTACTTC.

CDR3 loop: CASSRETGGPAYEQYF. The CDR3 nucleotides read TGTGCCAGCAGCAGAGAGACAGGGGGTCCAGCCTACGAGCAGTACTTC. This chain joins TRBV21-1 and TRBJ2-7; TRBD1, the table's D call, lacks a check against the DNA. TRBV21-1 is a documented pseudogene. The length of the CDR3 is 16 residues.

The rearrangement joins TRBV7-3 to TRBJ2-1; TRBD2 aligns across 9 bases. Germline CDR1 and CDR2: SGHTA and FQGTGA. Trimming cost V 4 bases and J 5 bases; bases outside gene matches: 6. This CDR3 is built from 15 residues. CDR3 in DNA: TGTGCCAGCAGCTCGGGACTAGCCTACAACAATGAGCAGTTCTTC. Amino acid sequence: CASSSGLAYNNEQFF.

This chain links TRBV18 with TRBJ2-5; no firm D call. This CDR3 is built from 15 residues. V was pared by 4 bases and J by 5 bases, with 17 bases between. CDR1 and CDR2 from the germline V gene are KGHSH and LQKENI. The CDR3, as DNA: TGTGCCAGCTCACGCCCCCTTAACAGTTTGGAGACCCAGTACTTC. It yields the protein CASSRPLNSLETQYF.

V gene TRBV30 combines with J gene TRBJ2-7; perhaps TRBD2 as D (6 bases). CDR1 and CDR2 (germline): GTSNPN, SVGIG (reference sequence). Trimming left V 5 bases short and J 9 bases short, with 23 bases between. The CDR3 sequence is 14 residues long. The DNA of the CDR3 is TGTGCCTGGGGACTACTAAGCCGCTTTGGTGGGCAGTACTTC. Translating it yields CAWGLLSRFGGQYF.

The J gene is TRBJ1-2, the V gene TRBV7-2; possibly TRBD1 for D (5 bases). The CDR3 contains 14 residues. Germline V gene lookup returns CDR1 SGHTA and CDR2 FQGNSA. Trimming took off 5 bases at V and 3 bases at J, with 13 bases between the two ends. The chain's CDR3 is CASSRNKGDYGYTF. The CDR3, as DNA: TGTGCCAGCAGCCGCAATAAAGGGGACTATGGCTACACCTTC.

The gene calls are TRBV6-5 and TRBJ1-5; D not certain. CDR3 length: 14 residues. Deletions cut 6 bases from V and 2 bases from J, with 11 bases between. Germline V gives CDR1 MNHEY, CDR2 SVGAGI. The CDR3 reads CASSLSGRNQPQHF. CDR3 nucleotide sequence: TGTGCCAGCAGCCTTAGCGGGCGCAATCAGCCCCAGCATTTT.

The J gene is TRBJ1-2, the V gene TRBV11-1, with 7 bases aligning to TRBD1. The CDR3 length is 13 residues. V was clipped by 5 bases and J by 3 bases; unmatched bases: 3. Germline V gene data show CDR1 as SGHAT and CDR2 as FQDESV (reference sequence). CDR3 in DNA: TGTGCCAGCAGCACAGGGGCAGACTATGGCTACACCTTC. Translated, it gives CASSTGADYGYTF.

The chain couples TRBV6-6 to TRBJ1-4; the D gene is possibly TRBD1 (5 bases). Trimming took off 0 bases at V and 3 bases at J, with 8 bases between the two ends. CDR3 size: 15 residues. Germline V gene sequence: CDR1 MNHNY, CDR2 SVGAGI (reference sequence). CDR3 residues: CASSYSGQPNEKLFF. CDR3 DNA: TGTGCCAGCAGTTACTCTGGACAACCTAATGAAAAACTGTTTTTT.

In regard to this clone: The sample contains more than one DNA sequence encoding this CDR3. This sequence joins TRBV13 and TRBJ2-1; 10 nucleotides align to TRBD2. CDR3 length equals 15 residues. V trimming: 0 bases; J trimming: 4 bases; junction bases outside the gene matches: 0. Germline V gene sequence: CDR1 PRHDT, CDR2 FYEKMQ (reference sequence). The CDR3 reads CASSLGLAGYNEQFF. In DNA form, the CDR3 reads TGTGCCAGCAGCTTAGGACTAGCGGGGTACAATGAGCAGTTCTTC.

This clone was recorded once. J is TRBJ1-1 and V is TRBV7-9; D is possibly TRBD1 (5 bases). V was cut by 6 bases and J by 11 bases, with 16 bases left in between. CDR3 length: 12 residues. The germline V gene has CDR1 SEHNR and CDR2 FQNEAQ (reference sequence). The CDR3 here is CASSQTGVGAFF. CDR3 nucleotides: TGTGCCAGCAGTCAAACGGGGGTGGGGGCTTTCTTT.

The chain couples TRBV18 to TRBJ2-2, with no clear D. Germline CDR1 and CDR2: KGHSH and LQKENI. Trimming left V 3 bases short and J 2 bases short, with 7 bases between. The CDR3 totals 14 residues. The chain's CDR3 is CASSPAGNTGELFF. The CDR3 region has the DNA TGTGCCAGCTCACCGGCAGGAAACACCGGGGAGCTGTTTTTT.

This clone was seen more than once but under ten times. The chain is built from TRBV2 and TRBJ1-5, with a weak D call TRBD1 (6 bases). The CDR3 length is 14 residues. The ends were cut back, 7 bases at V and 1 base at J, with 11 bases in the middle. Germline loops: CDR1 SNHLY, CDR2 FYNNEI. CDR3 nucleotide sequence: TGTGCCAGCACCGAAACAGGGAGCAATCAGCCCCAGCATTTT. It specifies CASTETGSNQPQHF.

The CDR3 DNA follows: TGTGCCAGCAGTCGGACTGACATGACCTTC. It yields the protein CASSRTDMTF. The rearrangement uses TRBV6-6 and TRBJ1-2, with unresolved D. From germline, CDR1 is MNHNY and CDR2 SVGAGI (reference sequence). This CDR3 spans 10 amino acids. The V end lost 5 bases, the J end lost 14 bases, and 12 bases lay between the germline ends.

The genes are TRBV18 and TRBJ2-4; 7 bases are a match to TRBD1. Germline V lookup: CDR1 KGHSH, CDR2 LQKENI. The CDR3 loop spans 16 amino acids. J gave up 0 bases and V 3 bases, and 5 bases lay outside the gene matches. CDR3 coding DNA: TGTGCCAGCTCACCGGGGACAGTTCTAGCCAAAAACATTCAGTACTTC. It yields the protein CASSPGTVLAKNIQYF.

The chain recombines TRBV6-1 with TRBJ1-3; 9 bases align to TRBD1. The junction had 4 bases not matched to a gene; V was cut back by 2 bases and J by 2 bases. Germline-derived CDR1 and CDR2 are MNHNS and SASEGT. This CDR3 is built from 16 residues. The CDR3 loop reads CASSETRDRAGNTIYF. The CDR3 nucleotides are TGTGCCAGCAGTGAAACCCGGGACAGGGCTGGAAACACCATATATTTT.